The 9 T cell receptor beta chains listed next were all sequenced from one sample in a study of Ad26.COV2.S vaccination and SARS-CoV-2 variants. The treatment was: some 19 received Ad26.COV2.S at low or high dose, single or two shots; about 5 received placebo; per-sample allocation not given. Sampling was performed 63 days after the first vaccine or placebo injection. Using immunoSEQ multiplex PCR, the repertoire was profiled, and TCRdb retains in-frame clones only, with some absent. The sample lists 380,000 or so clones; roughly nine tenths were seen once. The sample in question was peripheral blood, obtained in a trial of Ad26.COV2.S vaccine versus placebo. The source is a person aged 18 to 59 who received the Ad26.COV2.S COVID-19 vaccine or a placebo.

CDR3 amino acids: CASTPGEYEQYF. The CDR3 nucleotides are TGTGCCAGCACTCCAGGGGAATACGAGCAGTACTTC. The chain combines TRBV7-9 with TRBJ2-7; D might be TRBD1 (6 bases). Per the germline V gene, CDR1 is SEHNR and CDR2 is FQNEAQ (reference sequence). V was clipped by 7 bases and J by 4 bases, with 11 bases between them. This CDR3 is built from 12 residues. Together with reference TRBV7-9 and TRBJ2-7, the CDR3 gives the full variable domain: DTGVSQNPRHKITKRGQNVTFRCDPISEHNRLYWYRQTLGQGPEFLTYFQNEAQLEKSRLLSDRFSAERPKGSFSTLEIQRTEQGDSAMYLCASTPGEYEQYFGPGTRLTVT.

The genes are TRBV6-2 or TRBV6-3 and TRBJ2-7; tentative D call: TRBD2 (6 bases). The V gene's germline CDR1 is MNHEY and CDR2 SVGEGT. The CDR3 is made up of 15 amino acids. Trimming shortened V by 0 bases and J by 3 bases, and 12 bases separated the two germline ends. CDR3 sequence: CASSYSGLGDYEQYF. The CDR3 nucleotides are TGTGCCAGCAGTTACTCGGGACTCGGAGACTACGAGCAGTACTTC.

The rearrangement uses TRBV30 and TRBJ2-2; D is undetermined. The CDR3 consists of 15 residues. Trimming pared 0 bases from V and 0 bases from J, leaving 8 bases between. The germline gives CDR1 GTSNPN, CDR2 SVGIG (reference sequence). The CDR3 loop reads CAWSVADPNTGELFF. The DNA for the CDR3 is TGTGCCTGGAGTGTCGCAGACCCGAACACCGGGGAGCTGTTTTTT.

The rearrangement links TRBV2 to TRBJ2-1, with 8 bases lining up with TRBD1. The ends lost 5 bases at V and 5 bases at J; junction bases unmatched: 11. CDR1 and CDR2 (germline): SNHLY, FYNNEI. The CDR3 runs to 16 residues. CDR3 DNA: TGTGCCAGCAGTTCCGGGACAGGTGAGAGACACAATGAGCAGTTCTTC. Translating it yields CASSSGTGERHNEQFF.

V and J are TRBV7-2 and TRBJ1-5; D gene ambiguous. The CDR3 totals 15 residues. Germline V gene lookup returns CDR1 SGHTA and CDR2 FQGNSA. V gave up 1 base and J gave up 1 base, with 8 bases separating them. CDR3 protein: CASSLDRLSNQPQHF. Here the CDR3 DNA reads TGTGCCAGCAGCTTAGATAGGCTGAGCAATCAGCCCCAGCATTTT.

For this clone: Germline is not matched at one junction end, which may reflect a read error. The CDR3 sequence: CASRPIARDLHF. CDR3 sequence (DNA): TGTGCCAGCAGGCCGATTGCCCGGGACCTCCACTTC. The chain joins TRBV7-7 to TRBJ2-5; D assignment may be TRBD1 or TRBD2 (5 bases each). Germline V gene lookup returns CDR1 SSHAT and CDR2 FNYEAQ (reference sequence). The CDR3 is 12 residues long.

The chain employs TRBV24-1 and TRBJ1-2, with D possibly being TRBD1 (6 bases). The germline gives CDR1 KGHDR, CDR2 SFDVKD. The germline V and J ends were trimmed by 6 bases and 6 bases, with 13 bases remaining between them. The CDR3 consists of 13 residues. In nucleotides, the CDR3 is TGTGCCACCAGTCAGGGGTTCTTCCATGGCTACACCTTC. Translating it yields CATSQGFFHGYTF.

The chain combines TRBV4-2 with TRBJ2-2; a possible D gene is TRBD2 (7 bases). Germline V CDR1 and CDR2: LGHNA, YNFKEQ. The CDR3 extends over 16 amino acids. Trimming left V 3 bases short and J 5 bases short, with 16 bases between. The CDR3 region has the DNA TGTGCCAGCAGCCAGGAGGGGGGAGGGGTTACCGGGGAGCTGTTTTTT. Its translation is CASSQEGGGVTGELFF.

The gene calls are TRBV7-2 and TRBJ2-1; 8 nucleotides agree with TRBD2. Germline lookup yields CDR1 SGHTA and CDR2 FQGNSA. The CDR3 has 15 residues. J was trimmed by 6 bases and V by 5 bases; bases with no gene match: 9. CDR3 nucleotides: TGTGCCAGCAGCCCCCCGGGGGGACTAGTCAATGAGCAGTTCTTC. This sequence encodes CASSPPGGLVNEQFF.